These 18 T cell receptor beta chains share one sample of origin, sequenced in a study of CD8+CD57+ T cells in acquired aplastic anemia. The template for TCR beta VDJ and CDR3 sequence profiling was genomic DNA. TCRdb re-analysed the reads in MiXCR, keeping a single row per CDR3 protein. Among roughly 280,000 distinct CDR3 sequences listed, 56% were seen once. Whoever was chosen for sequencing had shown CD8+CD57+ cell expansion by flow cytometry. Specimen: sorted CD4+, CD8+, or CD8+CD57+ T cells (not recorded which) from PBMCs. These TCRs come from a human donor with aplastic anemia.

The chain employs TRBV20-1 and TRBJ2-1, with TRBD1 matching 8 bases. Germline V gene data show CDR1 as DFQATT and CDR2 as SNEGSKA (reference sequence). This CDR3 has 16 amino acids. V lost 2 bases, J lost 0 bases, and 6 bases stayed unmatched. The CDR3 loop is CSARLTGGSSYNEQFF. The CDR3 DNA sequence: TGCAGTGCTAGACTCACAGGGGGAAGCTCCTACAATGAGCAGTTCTTC.

This chain connects TRBV20-1 to TRBJ2-3; D possibly corresponds to TRBD2 (6 bases). V lost 1 base, J lost 11 bases, and 22 bases lay in between. The CDR3 covers 15 residues. Germline values: CDR1 DFQATT, CDR2 SNEGSKA (reference sequence). CDR3 residues: CSARAWSGVYNEQYF. The CDR3 coding sequence is TGCAGTGCTAGAGCTTGGTCGGGAGTTTACAATGAGCAGTATTTT.

The CDR3 protein is CATRDRLPSPLHF. The DNA of the CDR3 is TGTGCCACCCGGGACAGGCTTCCTTCACCCCTCCACTTT. The V gene is TRBV19, the J gene TRBJ1-6; 8 positions match TRBD1. Germline CDR1 reads LNHDA; CDR2 reads SQIVND (reference sequence). J was trimmed by 9 bases and V by 10 bases; bases with no gene match: 8. There are 13 residues in the CDR3.

This clonotype showed up many times. The chain uses TRBV25-1 and TRBJ2-1, with D possibly being TRBD2 (6 bases). The CDR3 consists of 16 residues. In germline, CDR1 is MGHDK, CDR2 SYGVNS. Deletions cut 1 base from V and 4 bases from J, with 14 bases between. CDR3 loop: CASSELDSGLYNEQFF. CDR3 DNA sequence: TGTGCCAGCAGTGAATTAGATAGCGGCCTGTACAATGAGCAGTTCTTC.

The chain's CDR3 is CASSWGVPGLGEKLFF. CDR3 in DNA: TGTGCCAGCAGCTGGGGGGTTCCGGGGTTAGGTGAAAAACTGTTTTTT. This chain joins TRBV7-3 and TRBJ1-4, with D maybe TRBD1 (5 bases). There are 16 residues in the CDR3. From germline, CDR1 is SGHTA and CDR2 FQGTGA. Trimming took off 4 bases at V and 7 bases at J, with 19 bases between the two ends.

This sequence joins TRBV10-3 and TRBJ2-5; maybe TRBD2 (5 bases). From germline, CDR1 is ENHRY and CDR2 SYGVKD. The V gene lost 0 bases and the J gene lost 7 bases, with 12 bases spanning the gap. This CDR3 has 14 amino acids. The CDR3 nucleotides are TGTGCCATCAGTGAGTCCCGTAGCGACGGGACCCAGTACTTC. This translates into CAISESRSDGTQYF.

This clonotype was picked up a small number of times. The chain joins TRBV24-1 to TRBJ2-5; no clear D gene. The V gene lost 10 bases and the J gene lost 4 bases, with 12 bases spanning the gap. Germline CDR1 KGHDR, CDR2 SFDVKD. The CDR3 sequence is 12 residues long. The CDR3 DNA reads TGTGCCACATCGGGCCTTGCAGAGACCCAGTACTTC. It translates to CATSGLAETQYF.

This clonotype was counted only a few times. The chain recombines TRBV9 with TRBJ2-1; TRBD2 might be the D (5 bases). There are 16 residues in the CDR3. Per the germline V gene, CDR1 is SGDLS and CDR2 is YYNGEE. Trimming left V 4 bases short and J 4 bases short, with 18 bases between. The CDR3 loop is CASSPEAGIAYNEQFF. DNA of the CDR3: TGTGCCAGCAGCCCTGAGGCGGGTATAGCGTACAATGAGCAGTTCTTC.

The V and J genes are TRBV2 and TRBJ2-5, with D possibly TRBD1 on 8 matching bases. Trimming cost V 7 bases and J 9 bases, with 24 bases left between them. The CDR3 totals 15 residues. Germline CDR1 SNHLY, CDR2 FYNNEI. Written as DNA, the CDR3 is TGTGCCAGCAATGACAGGGGACTAAGCAATCAGCCCCAGTACTTC. Translating it yields CASNDRGLSNQPQYF.

This clonotype appeared a single time. The chain couples TRBV5-1 to TRBJ2-2, with 14 bases matching TRBD2. The CDR3 extends over 18 amino acids. V shed 3 bases, J shed 0 bases, and the junction held 4 bases outside the gene matches. The germline gives CDR1 SGHRS, CDR2 YFSETQ. CDR3 in amino acids: CASSSGLAGESNTGELFF. The CDR3 DNA follows: TGCGCCAGCAGCTCGGGACTAGCGGGGGAATCGAACACCGGGGAGCTGTTTTTT.

A few counts support this clonotype. The V and J genes are TRBV20-1 and TRBJ1-1; 9 bases are shared with TRBD1. V dropped 5 bases and J dropped 13; count of bases not matched to a gene: 20. This CDR3 is built from 15 residues. Germline V lookup: CDR1 DFQATT, CDR2 SNEGSKA (reference sequence). CDR3 nucleotides: TGCAGTGCTCTGGGTTTGGACAGGGGAGAACTGAAGCTTTTCTTT. Its translation: CSALGLDRGELKLFF.

This chain uses TRBV7-7 with TRBJ2-1; 14 nucleotides align to TRBD2. CDR3 length: 17 residues. Per germline, CDR1 SSHAT and CDR2 FNYEAQ (reference sequence). After removal of 2 bases from V and 9 bases from J, the junction contained 9 bases not matched to a gene. CDR3 sequence reads: CASSLNPGTSGRGEQFF. The CDR3, as DNA: TGTGCCAGCAGCTTAAACCCCGGGACTAGCGGGAGAGGTGAGCAGTTCTTC.

This clonotype showed up just a few times. The chain is built from TRBV27 and TRBJ1-4; D gene ambiguous. Germline assignment: CDR1 MNHEY and CDR2 SMNVEV (reference sequence). CDR3 length equals 15 residues. Trimming pared 5 bases from V and 5 bases from J, leaving 15 bases between. CDR3 protein: CASSPGNWENEKLFF. For the CDR3, the DNA is TGTGCCAGCAGTCCCGGCAATTGGGAGAATGAAAAACTGTTTTTT. Drawing the rest from reference TRBV27 and TRBJ1-4, the complete variable domain is EAQVTQNPRYLITVTGKKLTVTCSQNMNHEYMSWYRQDPGLGLRQIYYSMNVEVTDKGDVPEGYKVSRKEKRNFPLILESPSPNQTSLYFCASSPGNWENEKLFFGSGTQLSVL.

The chain employs TRBV7-9 and TRBJ2-7; 9 bases agree with TRBD1. V was clipped by 1 base and J by 3 bases; unmatched bases: 1. The CDR3 runs 14 residues. Germline CDR1 SEHNR, CDR2 FQNEAQ (reference sequence). In DNA, the CDR3 is TGTGCCAGCAGCTTAGGGGACAGGGACTACGAGCAGTACTTC. Encoded protein: CASSLGDRDYEQYF.

Ten or more counts support this clonotype. Compared with germline, one end of the junction differs, possibly owing to a read error. V and J are TRBV5-1 and TRBJ1-2, with D maybe TRBD1 (6 bases). Germline V gene sequence: CDR1 SGHRS, CDR2 YFSETQ. This CDR3 has 13 residues. CDR3 in amino acids: CASSLDSSYGYTF. As DNA, the CDR3 is TGCGCCAGCAGTTTGGACAGTTCCTATGGCTACACCTTC.

This clonotype has ten or more counts. The CDR3, as DNA: TGTGCCAGCAGCAAGCCGGACAGGGGCAACTATGGCTACACCTTC. Encoded protein: CASSKPDRGNYGYTF. The gene calls are TRBV5-4 and TRBJ1-2; 9 bases map to TRBD1. The germline V gene encodes CDR1 SGHNT and CDR2 YYREEE (reference sequence). The CDR3 spans 15 residues. The V segment lost 4 bases and the J segment 2 bases; nucleotides outside the gene matches: 6.

This clonotype was observed a single time. The V and J genes are TRBV7-9 and TRBJ2-3; D unclear. The CDR3 runs to 13 residues. Germline assignment: CDR1 SEHNR and CDR2 FQNEAQ (reference sequence). Trimming took 3 bases from V and 3 from J, leaving 7 bases between them. The CDR3 bases are TGTGCCAGCAGCTTGCATCGGACAGATACGCAGTATTTT. Its protein is CASSLHRTDTQYF.

The sample holds one count of this clonotype. The gene calls are TRBV20-1 and TRBJ2-5; D possibly corresponds to TRBD2 (6 bases). This CDR3 contains 16 residues. Trimming took off 0 bases at V and 0 bases at J, with 14 bases between the two ends. Germline-derived CDR1 and CDR2 are DFQATT and SNEGSKA (reference sequence). CDR3 DNA: TGCAGTGCTAGAGATCGGAGGGGCCGTGACCAAGAGACCCAGTACTTC. This gives the protein CSARDRRGRDQETQYF.